A selection of T cell receptor beta chains follows, all from one sample in a study of spatial heterogeneity in lung cancer. TCRdb ran MiXCR on the 5' RACE reads and lists one entry per CDR3 protein. The sample contains about 95,000 distinct CDR3 sequences, roughly 9.5% of which appear only once. The sequencing used PBMCs, collected at surgery. The receptors shown here come from a male donor with early-stage non-small cell lung cancer. The CDR3 runs from the conserved cysteine through the conserved F or W. D genes are given only for firm matches. Not every row has a clone size; where given, it reads once, few, many or a size class.

clone size	J gene	D gene	V gene	CDR3 protein	CDR3 DNA
few	TRBJ2-1	TRBD2	TRBV12-3/TRBV12-4	CASSGGDVPRGNEQFF	TGTGCCAGCTCCGGGGGGGATGTCCCCCGTGGCAATGAGCAGTTCTTC
.	TRBJ2-3	TRBD2	TRBV2	CASSRLLAGEFGTQYF	TGTGCCAGCAGTCGGCTACTAGCGGGAGAATTTGGTACGCAGTATTTT
many	TRBJ2-4	.	TRBV29-1	CSVATELAKNIQYF	TGCAGCGTGGCGACAGAACTAGCCAAAAACATTCAGTACTTC
.	TRBJ2-1	TRBD2	TRBV6-5	CASQLAGEYNEQFF	TGTGCCAGCCAACTAGCGGGGGAGTACAATGAGCAGTTCTTC
many	TRBJ2-2	.	TRBV24-1	CATRRQNTGELFF	TGTGCCACCAGGAGACAGAACACCGGGGAGCTGTTTTTT
many	TRBJ2-2	.	TRBV24-1	CATSDLRDATGELFF	TGTGCCACCAGTGATTTGAGGGACGCCACCGGGGAGCTGTTTTTT
few	TRBJ1-6	TRBD1	TRBV20-1	CSARKGTEYNSPLHF	TGCAGTGCTAGAAAGGGGACAGAATATAATTCACCCCTCCACTTT
many	TRBJ2-1	.	TRBV5-1	CASSSAGAYNEQFF	TGCGCCAGCAGCTCGGCAGGGGCGTACAATGAGCAGTTCTTC
few	TRBJ2-4	.	TRBV4-3	CASSQDRGLVNIQYF	TGCGCCAGCAGCCAAGATCGGGGATTAGTGAACATTCAGTACTTC
few	TRBJ2-2	.	TRBV2	CASRNREAGELFF	TGTGCCAGCAGGAACAGGGAAGCCGGGGAGCTGTTTTTT
.	TRBJ2-1	TRBD2	TRBV29-1	CSVEELAGWGSEQFF	TGCAGCGTTGAAGAACTAGCGGGATGGGGGAGTGAGCAGTTCTTC
many	TRBJ2-7	TRBD1	TRBV20-1	CSARDPGTGAYEQYF	TGCAGTGCTAGAGATCCTGGGACAGGGGCCTACGAGCAGTACTTC
few	TRBJ2-3	TRBD2	TRBV15	CATSRDPGGVSTDTQYF	TGTGCCACCAGCAGAGATCCCGGGGGGGTCAGCACAGATACGCAGTATTTT
many	TRBJ2-2	TRBD1	TRBV2	CASSLDRGDRELFF	TGTGCCAGCAGCCTGGACAGGGGGGATAGGGAGCTGTTTTTT
many	TRBJ2-7	.	TRBV4-1	CASSQDRLGAYEQYF	TGCGCCAGCAGCCAAGATCGCCTGGGTGCCTACGAGCAGTACTTC
.	TRBJ2-5	.	TRBV29-1	CSVDPDQETQYF	TGCAGCGTTGATCCGGACCAAGAGACCCAGTACTTC
few	TRBJ2-3	.	TRBV18	CASSPPGRTDTQYF	TGTGCCAGCTCACCACCAGGACGCACAGATACGCAGTATTTT
few	TRBJ2-3	TRBD2	TRBV6-1	CASSESGGRDTQYF	TGTGCCAGCAGTGAAAGCGGGGGCAGAGATACGCAGTATTTT
few	TRBJ1-5	.	TRBV12-3/TRBV12-4	CASSQSGQPQHF	TGTGCCAGCAGTCAATCCGGGCAGCCCCAGCATTTT
few	TRBJ2-3	.	TRBV9	CASSPRQTPRGDTQYF	TGTGCCAGCAGCCCGCGCCAGACTCCGCGAGGAGATACGCAGTATTTT
.	TRBJ2-5	.	TRBV29-1	CSVGGAGGYQETQYF	TGCAGCGTTGGGGGAGCCGGGGGCTATCAAGAGACCCAGTACTTC
many	TRBJ1-5	.	TRBV6-5	CASSYSEPGANQPQHF	TGTGCCAGCAGTTACTCGGAACCAGGGGCTAATCAGCCCCAGCATTTT
few	TRBJ2-7	TRBD2	TRBV7-9	CASSPQAGSSYEQYF	TGTGCCAGCAGCCCTCAAGCGGGGAGCTCCTACGAGCAGTACTTC
.	TRBJ2-2	.	TRBV5-1	CASSSYLSGDGTGELFF	TGCGCCAGCAGCTCCTACCTTAGCGGAGACGGGACCGGGGAGCTGTTTTTT
few	TRBJ2-7	TRBD2	TRBV29-1	CSVVSSGRYEQYF	TGCAGCGTTGTGTCTAGCGGGAGATACGAGCAGTACTTC
many	TRBJ2-6	.	TRBV5-1	CASSFVLAGANVLTF	TGCGCCAGCAGCTTTGTCCTGGCGGGGGCCAACGTCCTGACTTTC
.	TRBJ1-1	.	TRBV7-9	CASSGRNPEAFF	TGTGCCAGCAGCGGGCGGAACCCTGAAGCTTTCTTT
few	TRBJ2-1	TRBD2	TRBV7-2	CASSPTRLALNEQFF	TGTGCCAGCAGCCCAACGAGACTAGCTCTCAATGAGCAGTTCTTC
.	TRBJ1-6	TRBD1	TRBV4-3	CASSQEDRRNSPLHF	TGCGCCAGCAGCCAAGAGGACAGGCGTAATTCACCCCTCCACTTT
many	TRBJ2-7	TRBD2	TRBV28	CASSLPGGSVEQYF	TGTGCCAGCAGTTTACCGGGGGGATCCGTCGAGCAGTACTTC
many	TRBJ1-6	.	TRBV7-9	CASSLEAGNSPLHF	TGTGCCAGCAGCTTAGAGGCAGGCAATTCACCCCTCCACTTT
.	TRBJ2-1	.	TRBV5-1	CASSLGPQGYNEQFF	TGCGCCAGCAGCTTGGGGCCTCAGGGCTACAATGAGCAGTTCTTC
.	TRBJ2-7	TRBD2	TRBV28	CASRRTRGSEQYF	TGTGCCAGCAGACGTACACGCGGGAGCGAGCAGTACTTC
many	TRBJ1-3	.	TRBV2	CASSTGLRNTIYF	TGTGCCAGCAGTACAGGGTTAAGAAACACCATATATTTT
many	TRBJ2-4	.	TRBV15	CATSRDRTLRNIQYF	TGTGCCACCAGCAGAGATCGAACCCTTAGAAACATTCAGTACTTC
few	TRBJ2-1	TRBD2	TRBV27	CASRGLAGGGEQFF	TGTGCCAGCAGGGGACTAGCGGGAGGTGGTGAGCAGTTCTTC
.	TRBJ2-3	TRBD2	TRBV3-1	CASSHGGGIPDTQYF	TGTGCCAGCAGCCACGGGGGAGGGATCCCAGATACGCAGTATTTT
many	TRBJ2-3	TRBD2	TRBV9	CASSAVLAAGSDTQYF	TGTGCCAGCAGCGCCGTACTAGCGGCGGGGTCGGATACGCAGTATTTT